These 10 T cell receptor beta chains came from one sample sequenced in a study of prognosis after radiotherapy for stage I lung cancer. Two-round multiplex PCR, the amplification method, yielded TCR beta CDR3 from genomic DNA. For every TRBV and TRBJ gene, a specific primer was used in first-round PCR. MiXCR, applied by TCRdb to the multiplex PCR reads, yields one record per CDR3 protein. This sample has 17,000 or so distinct CDR3 sequences; around 42% occur once, and the top ten carry around 38%. Sample: PBMCs, taken before or after stereotactic body radiation therapy (not recorded which). The receptors come from a donor over 45 with non-small cell lung cancer.

Regarding this clonotype: A single base is all that separates this from a far larger clone, so a read error is likely. This chain joins TRBV6-1 and TRBJ2-7, with a weak D call TRBD2 (6 bases). The J call is uncertain, as TRBJ2-5 better fits the DNA end. CDR1 is MNHNS and CDR2 is SASEGT in the germline V gene. The CDR3 loop spans 14 amino acids. The CDR3 DNA follows: TGTGCCAGCGGGGCGGGGTGGGGGCAAGAGACCCAGTACTTC. Protein sequence: CASGAGWGQETQYF.

This clonotype was counted only a few times. This may be a read error, as it is one base from a much larger clone. The V call is TRBV4-1, the J call TRBJ2-2; 9 positions match TRBD1. The germline CDR1 and CDR2 sequences are MGHRA and YSYEKL. Trimming at V came to 4 bases and at J to 10 bases, leaving 7 bases not matched to a gene. The CDR3 loop spans 14 amino acids. This CDR3 reads CASSLTGGGVELFF. CDR3 in DNA: TGCGCCAGCAGCCTAACAGGGGGCGGCGTGGAGCTGTTTTTT.

Concerning this clonotype: A single base is all that separates this from a far larger clone, so a read error is likely. This chain uses TRBV6-9 with TRBJ2-7; D may correspond to TRBD1 or TRBD2 (5 bases each). Germline assignment: CDR1 MNHGY and CDR2 SVAAGI. CDR3 size: 12 residues. The DNA for the CDR3 is TGTGCCAGCAGTTTACCCAGGGACGAGCACTACTTC. Translation: CASSLPRDEHYF.

As concerns this clonotype: This likely traces to a read error, being one base from a far larger clone. The chain employs TRBV11-2 and TRBJ2-2; possibly TRBD2 for D (6 bases). This CDR3 has 15 residues. Germline V gene data show CDR1 as SGHAT and CDR2 as FQNNGV. In nucleotides, the CDR3 is TGTGCCGGCAGCCCCGAGGTCCGGGAGACCGGGGAGCTGTTTTTT. Amino acid sequence: CAGSPEVRETGELFF.

The sample holds one count of this clonotype. This chain connects TRBV6-2 or TRBV6-3 to TRBJ1-2; possible D gene TRBD1, 6 bases. This CDR3 spans 12 amino acids. Trimming cost V 10 bases and J 10 bases, with 19 bases left between them. Germline-derived CDR1 and CDR2 are MNHEY and SVGEGT. CDR3 region: CATRQGTGAYTF. The CDR3 DNA reads TGTGCCACTCGCCAGGGGACGGGTGCCTACACCTTC.

At least ten counts were recorded for this clonotype. V is TRBV2 and J is TRBJ1-5; the D gene is possibly TRBD1 (6 bases). V was clipped by 4 bases and J by 6 bases, with 16 bases between them. Germline V lookup: CDR1 SNHLY, CDR2 FYNNEI. The CDR3 consists of 15 residues. CDR3 sequence (DNA): TGTGCCAGCAGTGTCGGCAGGGGCTATCGTCAGCCCCAGCATTTT. It codes for CASSVGRGYRQPQHF. The whole variable domain, filled in from reference TRBV2 and TRBJ1-5, reads EPEVTQTPSHQVTQMGQEVILRCVPISNHLYFYWYRQILGQKVEFLVSFYNNEISEKSEIFDDQFSVERPDGSNFTLKIRSTKLEDSAMYFCASSVGRGYRQPQHFGDGTRLSIL.

The sample holds many counts of this clonotype. It may be a read error: a sequence one base away is much more abundant. The rearrangement joins TRBV19 to TRBJ2-3, with TRBD2 matching 8 bases. The germline gives CDR1 LNHDA, CDR2 SQIVND (reference sequence). The CDR3 is 15 amino acids. CDR3 in amino acids: CASTLTSGRTDTRYF. CDR3 coding DNA: TGTGCCAGTACCCTAACTAGCGGTCGCACAGATACGCGGTATTTT. The full variable domain, its missing parts supplied by reference TRBV19 and TRBJ2-3, is DGGITQSPKYLFRKEGQNVTLSCEQNLNHDAMYWYRQDPGQGLRLIYYSQIVNDFQKGDIAEGYSVSREKKESFPLTVTSAQKNPTAFYLCASTLTSGRTDTRYFGPGTRLTVL.

By frequency in the sample, this clonotype is medium-sized. V is TRBV28 and J is TRBJ1-5; 8 bases match TRBD1. There are 14 residues in the CDR3. The J segment lost 5 bases and the V segment lost 6 bases, leaving 6 bases of the junction unmatched. Germline V gene lookup returns CDR1 MDHEN and CDR2 SYDVKM. CDR3 loop: CASSIGQGYQPQHF. CDR3 in DNA: TGTGCCAGCAGCATCGGACAGGGATATCAGCCCCAGCATTTT.

This clonotype was picked up many times. The rearrangement uses TRBV20-1 and TRBJ2-1, with D tentatively TRBD2 (6 bases). CDR1 is DFQATT and CDR2 is SNEGSKA in the germline V gene (reference sequence). The ends were cut back, 5 bases at V and 0 bases at J, with 8 bases in the middle. The CDR3 sequence is 13 residues long. The CDR3 region has the DNA TGCAGTGCTTACGGGAGCTCCTACAATGAGCAGTTCTTC. Protein sequence: CSAYGSSYNEQFF.

In its sample, this clonotype was seen many times. This chain connects TRBV5-4 to TRBJ2-1, with 9 bases lining up with TRBD2. CDR1 is SGHNT and CDR2 is YYREEE in the germline V gene (reference sequence). This CDR3 comprises 18 residues. The V and J ends lost 4 bases and 0 bases, in that order; junction bases with no gene match: 11. The CDR3 DNA follows: TGTGCCAGCAGCGGGTATCGGACTAGCGTAAGCTCCTACAATGAGCAGTTCTTC. This translates into CASSGYRTSVSSYNEQFF.